This is a list of T cell receptor beta chains from one sample in a study of PD-1 and CTLA-4 blockade in melanoma. Here immunoSEQ multiplex PCR was the method, and the copy in TCRdb shows in-frame clones only, minus some. The table shows 25,000 to 30,000 clones, with 85% to 90% occurring only once. The sequencing here drew on CD8+ T cells from peripheral blood, taken before anti-PD-1 treatment. The receptors come from a human donor with melanoma. The CDR3 runs from the conserved cysteine through the conserved F or W. The D gene is left open where the match is weak. Clone size is stated in some rows and not others, as once, few, many or a class when expanded.

few,TRBJ2-7,TRBV7-9,TRBD2,CASSLLSGGELYEQYF,TGTGCCAGCAGCCTCTTGAGCGGGGGCGAGCTCTACGAGCAGTACTTC
NA,TRBJ1-1,TRBV5-1,TRBD1,CASGPDRGNTEAFF,TGCGCCAGCGGACCTGACAGGGGAAACACTGAAGCTTTCTTT
NA,TRBJ2-5,TRBV12-3/TRBV12-4,NA,CASSLVVEETQYF,TGTGCCAGCAGTTTAGTAGTAGAAGAGACCCAGTACTTC
NA,TRBJ2-1,TRBV9,TRBD2,CASSSSGGYNEQFF,TGTGCCAGCAGTTCTAGCGGGGGCTACAATGAGCAGTTCTTC
NA,TRBJ1-1,TRBV6-5,TRBD1,CASSYGPTGLDTEAFF,TGTGCCAGCAGTTACGGCCCGACAGGGTTGGATACTGAAGCTTTCTTT
NA,TRBJ1-6,TRBV19,NA,CASSILFGTGQPSRRNLHF,TGTGCCAGTAGTATCCTCTTTGGCACAGGGCAACCCTCTAGGAGGAACCTCCACTTT
NA,TRBJ2-2,TRBV6-5,TRBD2,CASSSTSNTGELFF,TGTGCCAGCAGTTCGACTAGCAACACCGGGGAGCTGTTTTTT
NA,TRBJ1-1,TRBV29-1,NA,CSVHTGSQAFF,TGCAGCGTCCACACCGGAAGTCAAGCTTTCTTT
NA,TRBJ2-2,TRBV3-1/TRBV3-2,NA,CASSLSMSNTGELFF,TGTGCCAGCAGTCTTAGTATGAGCAACACCGGGGAGCTGTTTTTT
NA,TRBJ1-5,TRBV19,NA,CASSIDLGSNQPQHF,TGTGCCAGTAGTATAGATCTAGGATCCAATCAGCCCCAGCATTTT
NA,TRBJ2-2,TRBV19,TRBD2,CALERERTGELFF,TGTGCCTTAGAGCGGGAGCGCACCGGGGAGCTGTTTTTT
NA,TRBJ1-2,TRBV6-5,TRBD1,CACTGGDYGYTF,TGTGCCTGCACAGGGGGCGACTATGGCTACACCTTC
NA,TRBJ1-4,TRBV15,NA,CATSTTTGLTEKLFF,TGTGCCACCAGCACAACTACAGGGCTCACTGAAAAACTGTTTTTT
NA,TRBJ2-5,TRBV5-8,TRBD2,CASSLVSGRPGGTQYF,TGTGCCAGCAGCTTAGTGAGCGGGAGGCCCGGGGGGACCCAGTACTTC
NA,TRBJ2-3,TRBV9,TRBD1,CASSFGQGGTDTQYF,TGTGCCAGCAGCTTCGGACAGGGAGGCACAGATACGCAGTATTTT
NA,TRBJ1-2,TRBV6-1,NA,CASSEVPSGRGYTF,TGTGCCAGCAGTGAGGTGCCTTCCGGTCGTGGCTACACCTTC
NA,TRBJ1-2,TRBV24-1,NA,CATSDLTSYGYTF,TGTGCCACCAGTGATTTGACAAGTTATGGCTACACCTTC
NA,TRBJ1-2,TRBV6-5,TRBD1,CASSYFRDRADYGYTF,TGTGCCAGCAGTTACTTTAGGGACAGGGCTGACTATGGCTACACCTTC
NA,TRBJ2-7,TRBV15,NA,CATSVSPQSGYEQYF,TGTGCCACCAGCGTTAGCCCCCAATCCGGGTACGAGCAGTACTTC